This T cell receptor beta chain was captured by sequencing in a study of T cell responses to AZD1222 COVID-19 vaccine. Method: immunoSEQ multiplex PCR; TCRdb's copy keeps in-frame clones and lacks some. The sample holds fewer than 150,000 clones, roughly 87% seen once. Study outcomes and limitations: Rises in breadth and depth of Spike-specific TCRs came after two AZD1222 doses. Clonal diversity may have been underestimated, and the donors were mostly white British, with more females than males. The span of vaccine-associated CD4 TCRs extended across spike, with dominance at 160-218 and 743-854.

Worth noting for this clone: What it binds is unknown.

The receptor was isolated from an adult in good health. The sample consisted of peripheral blood, taken on day 0 of AZD1222 vaccination.

The CDR3 region is CASSSSGETSTDTQYF. The CDR3 coding sequence is TGTGCCAGCAGCTCCTCAGGGGAGACTAGCACAGATACGCAGTATTTT. The chain links TRBV7-3 to TRBJ2-3, with D perhaps TRBD1 (6 bases). Germline loops: CDR1 SGHTA, CDR2 FQGTGA. The CDR3 spans 16 residues. The V gene lost 4 bases and the J gene lost 0 bases, with 14 bases spanning the gap. Together with reference TRBV7-3 and TRBJ2-3, the CDR3 gives the full variable domain: GAGVSQTPSNKVTEKGKYVELRCDPISGHTALYWYRQSLGQGPEFLIYFQGTGAADDSGLPNDRFFAVRPEGSVSTLKIQRTERGDSAVYLCASSSSGETSTDTQYFGPGTRLTVL.